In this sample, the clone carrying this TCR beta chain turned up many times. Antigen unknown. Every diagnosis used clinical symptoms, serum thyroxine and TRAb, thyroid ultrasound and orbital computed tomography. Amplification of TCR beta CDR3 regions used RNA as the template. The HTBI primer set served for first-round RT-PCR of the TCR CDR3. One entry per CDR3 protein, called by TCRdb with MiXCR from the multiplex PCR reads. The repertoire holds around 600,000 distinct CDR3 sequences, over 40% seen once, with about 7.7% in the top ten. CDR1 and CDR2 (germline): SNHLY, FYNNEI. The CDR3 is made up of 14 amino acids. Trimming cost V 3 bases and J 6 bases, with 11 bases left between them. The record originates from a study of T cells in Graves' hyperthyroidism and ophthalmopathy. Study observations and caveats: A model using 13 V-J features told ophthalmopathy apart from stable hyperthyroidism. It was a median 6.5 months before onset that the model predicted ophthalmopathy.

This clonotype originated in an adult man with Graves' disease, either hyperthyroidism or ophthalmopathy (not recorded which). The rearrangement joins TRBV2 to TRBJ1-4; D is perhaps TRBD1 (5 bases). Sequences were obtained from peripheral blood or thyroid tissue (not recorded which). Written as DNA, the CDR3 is TGTGCCAGCAGTGACCCAGGGAGGGATGAAAAACTGTTTTTT. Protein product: CASSDPGRDEKLFF.